Below, 6 T cell receptor beta chains from the same sample are listed, as sequenced in a study of blood T cell repertoires in COVID-19. Generated by immunoSEQ multiplex PCR, the TCRdb table keeps only in-frame clones and is missing some. The sample contains about 360,000 clones, about 88% of which appear only once. Sequences were obtained from peripheral blood. These receptors all stem from a human donor in a cohort sampled during active COVID-19.

CDR3 in amino acids: CASSLEGKGAEAFF. CDR3 sequence (DNA): TGCGCCAGCAGCTTGGAGGGGAAAGGGGCTGAAGCTTTCTTT. V is TRBV5-1 and J is TRBJ1-1; D perhaps matches TRBD1 (5 bases). Germline V gives CDR1 SGHRS, CDR2 YFSETQ. CDR3 length equals 14 residues. V shed 0 bases and J shed 6 bases, with 12 bases lying between them.

CDR3 DNA: TGTGCCAGCAGCGCCCGGACAGGGGGCATCGCTGAAGCTTTCTTT. This sequence encodes CASSARTGGIAEAFF. The rearrangement joins TRBV9 to TRBJ1-1; 11 bases line up with TRBD1. The CDR3 spans 15 residues. The trim removed 3 bases at V and 6 bases at J, leaving 7 bases unmatched. Germline loops: CDR1 SGDLS, CDR2 YYNGEE.

The rearrangement joins TRBV5-4 to TRBJ2-3; tentatively, D is TRBD1 (5 bases). The CDR3 has 14 residues. V lost 4 bases, J lost 6 bases, and 15 bases lay in between. Looked up from germline, CDR1 is SGHNT and CDR2 is YYREEE (reference sequence). The CDR3 DNA reads TGTGCCAGCAGCACCTCAGGGATGGATGATACGCAGTATTTT. Amino acids: CASSTSGMDDTQYF.

The chain is built from TRBV3-1 (or the pseudogene TRBV3-2) and TRBJ1-4; no firm D call. V lost 4 bases and J lost 8, with 17 bases in between. The germline CDR1 and CDR2 sequences are LGHDT and YNNKEL (reference sequence). This CDR3 comprises 15 residues. CDR3 nucleotides: TGTGCCAGCAGCCTTGCCTCCGGAGCGGGCGAAAAACTGTTTTTT. It yields the protein CASSLASGAGEKLFF.

The chain employs TRBV6-6 and TRBJ1-1; a possible D gene is TRBD1 (6 bases). The CDR3 consists of 15 residues. Germline lookup yields CDR1 MNHNY and CDR2 SVGAGI (reference sequence). V lost 6 bases, J lost 0 bases, and 14 bases lay in between. In nucleotides, the CDR3 is TGTGCCAGCAGCCGCGGACAGTTCATGAACACTGAAGCTTTCTTT. Translation: CASSRGQFMNTEAFF.

J is TRBJ1-1 and V is TRBV29-1; TRBD1 aligns across 7 bases. CDR1 SQVTM and CDR2 ANQGSEA come from the germline V gene. CDR3 size: 13 residues. The V gene end was trimmed by 5 bases and the J gene end by 5 bases; junction bases not matched to a gene: 8. CDR3 in amino acids: CSVSDRARTEAFF. In nucleotides, the CDR3 is TGCAGCGTTTCAGACAGGGCGCGTACTGAAGCTTTCTTT.